These 23 T cell receptor beta chains originate from one sample sequenced in a study of cytomegalovirus exposure and HLA in healthy donors. The PCR was carried out with 60 Vbeta primers and 13 Jbeta primers. Data came from immunoSEQ multiplex PCR; TCRdb stores just in-frame clones and leaves some out. With tens of thousands of clones in the sample, the ten largest clones hold under 7%. Specimen: PBMCs. The receptors stem from a young man in good health and CMV-seropositive.

The chain carries TRBV5-1 and TRBJ2-7; D is unresolved. This CDR3 is 13 amino acids long. From germline, CDR1 is SGHRS and CDR2 YFSETQ. Deletions cut 5 bases from V and 0 bases from J, with 9 bases between. This CDR3 is CASSEASSYEQYF. The DNA of the CDR3 is TGCGCCAGCAGTGAGGCCAGCTCCTACGAGCAGTACTTC.

The rearrangement uses TRBV6-1 and TRBJ2-7; 9 bases align to TRBD2. The V gene's germline CDR1 is MNHNS and CDR2 SASEGT. Germline trimming cut 3 bases from V and 6 bases from J; bases unmatched to any gene: 6. This CDR3 spans 14 amino acids. The CDR3 reads CASSEGTSIGEQYF. CDR3 DNA sequence: TGTGCCAGCAGTGAGGGGACTAGCATTGGCGAGCAGTACTTC.

The chain recombines TRBV6-5 with TRBJ1-1; the D gene is possibly TRBD1 (5 bases). The CDR3 consists of 14 residues. Germline-derived CDR1 and CDR2 are MNHEY and SVGAGI. V gave up 5 bases and J gave up 0 bases, with 10 bases separating them. This chain's CDR3 is CASSKTGLNTEAFF. The CDR3, as DNA: TGTGCCAGCAGTAAAACAGGCCTGAACACTGAAGCTTTCTTT.

This chain uses TRBV4-2 with TRBJ2-2; possible D gene TRBD2, 6 bases. Germline values: CDR1 LGHNA, CDR2 YNFKEQ. This CDR3 spans 17 amino acids. Trimming pared 2 bases from V and 4 bases from J, leaving 17 bases between. The chain's CDR3 is CASSQLGGRLVTGELFF. The CDR3, as DNA: TGTGCCAGCAGCCAACTGGGAGGTAGACTCGTCACCGGGGAGCTGTTTTTT.

The chain links TRBV5-1 to TRBJ2-5; 8 bases fit TRBD1. Germline CDR1 is SGHRS and CDR2 is YFSETQ. The CDR3 covers 17 residues. The ends lost 1 base at V and 2 bases at J; junction bases unmatched: 10. The CDR3 here is CASSLFGAGGVQETQYF. The CDR3 DNA reads TGCGCCAGCAGCTTGTTTGGGGCAGGGGGCGTACAAGAGACCCAGTACTTC.

The rearrangement uses TRBV6-1 and TRBJ2-7, with 11 bases fitting TRBD2. CDR1 is MNHNS, CDR2 SASEGT, per germline. With 0 bases clipped from V and 5 bases from J, the junction kept 3 bases outside the gene matches. The CDR3 extends over 15 amino acids. The CDR3 region is CASSEATSGGHEQYF. For the CDR3, the DNA is TGTGCCAGCAGTGAAGCCACTAGCGGGGGACACGAGCAGTACTTC.

This rearrangement joins TRBV5-6 to TRBJ2-2; 8 nucleotides match TRBD1. Germline values: CDR1 SGHDT, CDR2 YYEEEE. The CDR3 is 14 amino acids. The ends lost 4 bases at V and 3 bases at J; junction bases unmatched: 2. The CDR3 DNA reads TGTGCCAGCAGCCAGGACAGGGACACCGGGGAGCTGTTTTTT. It translates to CASSQDRDTGELFF.

This chain connects TRBV5-1 to TRBJ2-3, with TRBD1 matching 7 bases. CDR1 is SGHRS, CDR2 YFSETQ, per germline. The CDR3 is 16 amino acids. The J segment lost 0 bases and the V segment lost 4 bases, leaving 8 bases of the junction unmatched. CDR3 amino acids: CASSPLGGESTDTQYF. The CDR3 coding sequence is TGCGCCAGCAGCCCCCTAGGGGGCGAGAGCACAGATACGCAGTATTTT.

The gene calls are TRBV6-5 and TRBJ2-7, with a tentative D call TRBD2 (7 bases). The V end was cut by 0 bases, the J end by 0 bases, with 12 bases between. Germline V gene lookup returns CDR1 MNHEY and CDR2 SVGAGI. The CDR3 has 16 residues. The CDR3 DNA is TGTGCCAGCAGTTACTCGCGGCGGGGGCCCTCCTACGAGCAGTACTTC. Translated: CASSYSRRGPSYEQYF.

This chain uses TRBV6-5 with TRBJ2-1, with D tentatively TRBD1 (6 bases). The germline gives CDR1 MNHEY, CDR2 SVGAGI. The V and J ends lost 2 bases and 6 bases respectively, with 11 bases between them. The CDR3 totals 14 residues. CDR3 region: CASSYPPGANEQFF. DNA for the CDR3: TGTGCCAGCAGTTACCCGCCAGGGGCCAATGAGCAGTTCTTC.

Comments on this clone: Relative to the germline gene, one junction end is altered; a read error may explain this. The J gene is TRBJ2-5, the V gene TRBV30, with TRBD2 as a possible D gene (5 bases). The CDR3 is 15 amino acids. CDR1 is GTSNPN and CDR2 is SVGIG in the germline V gene (reference sequence). The CDR3 region is CAGSDPQWQQENQYF. The CDR3, as DNA: TGTGCCGGGAGCGACCCACAGTGGCAACAAGAGAACCAGTACTTC.

This chain uses TRBV19 with TRBJ1-2, with TRBD1 identical over 9 bases. CDR3 size: 18 residues. J gave up 4 bases and V 3 bases, and 15 bases lay outside the gene matches. The V gene's germline CDR1 is LNHDA and CDR2 SQIVND (reference sequence). Here the CDR3 DNA reads TGTGCCAGTAGTATTGGGGGACAGGGACCCCAATCCGCCTATGGCTACACCTTC. It is translated as CASSIGGQGPQSAYGYTF.

V and J are TRBV30 and TRBJ1-5, with a tentative D call TRBD1 (6 bases). Per the germline V gene, CDR1 is GTSNPN and CDR2 is SVGIG (reference sequence). The CDR3 has 15 residues. V was pared by 5 bases and J by 3 bases, with 17 bases between. CDR3: CAWDNGTYINQPQHF. As DNA, the CDR3 is TGTGCCTGGGACAACGGGACATATATCAATCAGCCCCAGCATTTT.

In regard to this clone: Other DNA sequences from this sample encode an identical CDR3 as well. This chain uses TRBV5-1 with TRBJ2-3; 8 bases are shared with TRBD2. The germline CDR1 and CDR2 sequences are SGHRS and YFSETQ. Trimming removed 0 bases from V and 3 bases from J; junction bases left unmatched: 9. This CDR3 has 17 residues. CDR3 nucleotides: TGCGCCAGCAGCTTGGGGTTGGCGGGGGGACGGACAGATACGCAGTATTTT. This gives the protein CASSLGLAGGRTDTQYF.

This chain connects TRBV2 to TRBJ1-2; 10 nucleotides align to TRBD1. This CDR3 has 16 amino acids. Germline V gene sequence: CDR1 SNHLY, CDR2 FYNNEI. The J segment lost 6 bases and the V segment lost 0 bases, leaving 7 bases of the junction unmatched. The CDR3 nucleotides are TGTGCCAGCAGTGAAGCGCCGGGACAGGGGAAGGATGGCTACACCTTC. Translating gives CASSEAPGQGKDGYTF.

The chain is built from TRBV11-2 and TRBJ1-1; tentatively, D is TRBD1 (6 bases). The CDR3 has 14 amino acids. Trimming stripped 0 bases from V and 5 bases from J, with 10 bases between. Germline values: CDR1 SGHAT, CDR2 FQNNGV. CDR3 sequence reads: CASSLDQGLTEAFF. CDR3 in DNA: TGTGCCAGCAGCTTAGATCAGGGGTTGACTGAAGCTTTCTTT.

This chain connects TRBV5-1 to TRBJ1-4; TRBD1 might be the D (5 bases). This CDR3 has 19 amino acids. CDR1 is SGHRS and CDR2 is YFSETQ in the germline V gene. The ends were cut back, 3 bases at V and 6 bases at J, with 27 bases in the middle. Written as DNA, the CDR3 is TGCGCCAGCAGCTACAGAGAGACCACCCTCGGGGGGAACGATGAAAAACTGTTTTTT. Translated, it gives CASSYRETTLGGNDEKLFF.

The genes are TRBV6-6 and TRBJ2-5; a possible D gene is TRBD1 (6 bases). Between the trimmed V and J ends, which lost 6 bases and 2 bases, there was a span of 13 bases. From germline, CDR1 is MNHNY and CDR2 SVGAGI (reference sequence). This CDR3 has 14 residues. This CDR3 reads CASRFGQMQETQYF. The DNA for the CDR3 is TGTGCCAGCAGATTCGGACAGATGCAAGAGACCCAGTACTTC.

The chain joins TRBV19 to TRBJ1-1; D unresolved. Trimming took off 7 bases at V and 7 bases at J, with 13 bases between the two ends. CDR1 is LNHDA, CDR2 SQIVND, per germline (reference sequence). The CDR3 runs to 12 residues. The CDR3 loop reads CASTAKSGEAFF. The CDR3 DNA is TGTGCCAGTACCGCAAAGAGTGGTGAAGCTTTCTTT.

The J gene is TRBJ2-1, the V gene TRBV6-4; 10 bases map to TRBD2. J lost 6 bases, V lost 2 bases, and 4 bases had no gene match. The CDR3 is 15 residues long. Germline V gene lookup returns CDR1 MRHNA and CDR2 SNTAGT. The CDR3 protein is CASSDEAGGPNEQFF. In DNA, the CDR3 is TGTGCCAGCAGTGACGAAGCGGGGGGGCCCAATGAGCAGTTCTTC.

The V and J genes are TRBV30 and TRBJ1-2, with D possibly being TRBD1 (6 bases). The CDR3 totals 12 residues. Trimming took off 2 bases at V and 4 bases at J, with 8 bases between the two ends. Per the germline V gene, CDR1 is GTSNPN and CDR2 is SVGIG (reference sequence). The CDR3 protein is CAWSLGGYGYTF. Here the CDR3 DNA reads TGTGCCTGGAGTCTAGGGGGCTATGGCTACACCTTC.

J is TRBJ2-1 and V is TRBV30, with a possible D match to TRBD1 (5 bases). The germline V and J ends were trimmed by 3 bases and 7 bases, with 13 bases remaining between them. The CDR3 contains 13 residues. Germline CDR1 GTSNPN, CDR2 SVGIG (reference sequence). CDR3 in amino acids: CAWRRGIGNEQFF. In nucleotides, the CDR3 is TGTGCCTGGAGAAGGGGTATTGGTAATGAGCAGTTCTTC.

V and J are TRBV18 and TRBJ2-7, with D unclear. The CDR3 has 14 amino acids. Trimming shortened V by 0 bases and J by 5 bases, and 11 bases separated the two germline ends. CDR1 is KGHSH, CDR2 LQKENI, per germline. The CDR3 DNA sequence: TGTGCCAGCTCACCACCAAGTCCTATAAACGAGCAGTACTTC. Its translation: CASSPPSPINEQYF.